This T cell receptor beta chain emerged from a study of identical twins. TCRdb reprocessed the 5' RACE reads with MiXCR, giving one entry per CDR3 protein. The sample yields 250,000 or so distinct CDR3 sequences, approximately 7% seen once. Looked up from germline, CDR1 is SGHRS and CDR2 is YFSETQ. This CDR3 is 16 amino acids long. Between the trimmed V and J ends, which lost 4 bases and 7 bases, there was a span of 18 bases. The study, taken as a whole, reports: It was out-of-frame TCR alpha sharing in monozygotic twins that models underestimated. Cross-sectional statistical analysis was relied on for the conclusions, without the same donors being followed. Possibly, invariant MAIT and iNKT cells partly confounded zero-insertion analyses.

As for this clonotype: Its antigen is not identified.

The same specimen was also included in a second study, on yellow fever vaccine responses in identical twins.

The source of this sequence is a young woman in good health. Sequenced: memory (CD45RO+) T cells sorted from blood. This chain links TRBV5-1 with TRBJ1-6; D is perhaps TRBD1 (6 bases). The CDR3 coding sequence is TGCGCCAGCAGCGACCACACCGGGACACTCAATTCACCCCTCCACTTT. This encodes CASSDHTGTLNSPLHF.